This TCR beta chain emerged from a study of spatial heterogeneity in lung cancer. Turning to the study itself: Tumor regions showed TCR transcript counts that correlated strongly with a T cell module score from matched bulk RNA-seq.

Time point noted: sample taken at primary tumor resection. The approximately 72 donors had untreated early-stage non-small cell lung cancer. Whole RNA from tumor, nontumor lung or frozen PBMC was sequenced unsorted. TCRdb analysed the 5' RACE reads with MiXCR anew, one entry per CDR3 protein. The sample holds thousands of distinct CDR3 sequences, 7.5% to 10% seen once. The study's findings and limits: Intratumoral expanded alpha and beta TCR counts were found to track tumor mutation counts. Coverage was estimated at roughly 7% of tumor T cells for alpha chains and more than 11% for beta chains.

CDR1 DFQATT and CDR2 SNEGSKA come from the germline V gene (reference sequence). This CDR3 has 12 residues. Trimming pared 5 bases from V and 4 bases from J, leaving 9 bases between. This clonotype was recorded many times. The antigen remains undetermined. The sequence was collected from a female donor with early-stage non-small cell lung cancer. The rearrangement links TRBV20-1 to TRBJ1-5; D remains unclear. The specimen was lung tumor tissue, collected at surgery. In nucleotides, the CDR3 is TGCAGTGCTGCTGGGTGGAATCAGCCCCAGCATTTT. Encoded protein: CSAAGWNQPQHF.